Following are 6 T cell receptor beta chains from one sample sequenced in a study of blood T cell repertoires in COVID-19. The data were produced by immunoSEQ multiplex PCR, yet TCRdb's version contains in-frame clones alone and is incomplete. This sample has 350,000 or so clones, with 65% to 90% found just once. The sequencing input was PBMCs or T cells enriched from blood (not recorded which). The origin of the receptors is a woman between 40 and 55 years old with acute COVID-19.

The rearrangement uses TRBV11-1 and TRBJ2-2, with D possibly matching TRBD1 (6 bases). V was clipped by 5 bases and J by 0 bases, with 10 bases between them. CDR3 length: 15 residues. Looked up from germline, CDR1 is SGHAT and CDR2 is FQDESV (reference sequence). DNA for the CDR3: TGTGCCAGCAGCCAAAAGGGGGCGAACACCGGGGAGCTGTTTTTT. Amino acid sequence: CASSQKGANTGELFF.

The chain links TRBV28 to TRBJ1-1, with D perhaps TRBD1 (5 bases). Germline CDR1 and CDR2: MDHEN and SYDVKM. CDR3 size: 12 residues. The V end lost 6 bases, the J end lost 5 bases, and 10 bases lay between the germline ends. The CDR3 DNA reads TGTGCCAGCAGGGGGGGGTGGACTGAAGCTTTCTTT. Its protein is CASRGGWTEAFF.

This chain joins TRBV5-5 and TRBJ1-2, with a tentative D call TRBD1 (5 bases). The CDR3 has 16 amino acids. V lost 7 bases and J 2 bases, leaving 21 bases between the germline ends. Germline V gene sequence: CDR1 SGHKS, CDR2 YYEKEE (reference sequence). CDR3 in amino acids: CASQLAARDQNYGYTF. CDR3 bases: TGTGCCAGCCAGCTAGCGGCCAGGGATCAAAACTATGGCTACACCTTC. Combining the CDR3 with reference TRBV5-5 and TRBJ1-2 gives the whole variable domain DAGVTQSPTHLIKTRGQQVTLRCSPISGHKSVSWYQQVLGQGPQFIFQYYEKEERGRGNFPDRFSARQFPNYSSELNVNALLLGDSALYLCASQLAARDQNYGYTFGSGTRLTVV.

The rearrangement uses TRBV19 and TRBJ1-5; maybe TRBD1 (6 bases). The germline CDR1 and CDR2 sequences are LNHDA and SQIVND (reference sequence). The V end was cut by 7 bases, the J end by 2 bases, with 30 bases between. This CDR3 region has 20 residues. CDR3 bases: TGTGCCAGTACCCTATGGACACCGGGACAAGGTAGGGTAGGCAATCAGCCCCAGCATTTT. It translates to CASTLWTPGQGRVGNQPQHF.

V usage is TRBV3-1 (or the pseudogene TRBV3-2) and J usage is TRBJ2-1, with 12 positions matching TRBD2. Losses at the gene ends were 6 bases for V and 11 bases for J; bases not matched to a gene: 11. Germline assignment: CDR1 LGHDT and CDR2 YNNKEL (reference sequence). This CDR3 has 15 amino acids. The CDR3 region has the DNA TGTGCCAGCAGAGATTGGGCTAGCGGGGGGGGAAAGCAGTTCTTC. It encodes CASRDWASGGGKQFF.

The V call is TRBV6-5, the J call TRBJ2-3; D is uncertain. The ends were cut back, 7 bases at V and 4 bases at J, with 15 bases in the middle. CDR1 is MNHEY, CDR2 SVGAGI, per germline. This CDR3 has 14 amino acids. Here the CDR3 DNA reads TGTGCCAGCAATAAGCGAGTCGAGGCAGATACGCAGTATTTT. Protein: CASNKRVEADTQYF.